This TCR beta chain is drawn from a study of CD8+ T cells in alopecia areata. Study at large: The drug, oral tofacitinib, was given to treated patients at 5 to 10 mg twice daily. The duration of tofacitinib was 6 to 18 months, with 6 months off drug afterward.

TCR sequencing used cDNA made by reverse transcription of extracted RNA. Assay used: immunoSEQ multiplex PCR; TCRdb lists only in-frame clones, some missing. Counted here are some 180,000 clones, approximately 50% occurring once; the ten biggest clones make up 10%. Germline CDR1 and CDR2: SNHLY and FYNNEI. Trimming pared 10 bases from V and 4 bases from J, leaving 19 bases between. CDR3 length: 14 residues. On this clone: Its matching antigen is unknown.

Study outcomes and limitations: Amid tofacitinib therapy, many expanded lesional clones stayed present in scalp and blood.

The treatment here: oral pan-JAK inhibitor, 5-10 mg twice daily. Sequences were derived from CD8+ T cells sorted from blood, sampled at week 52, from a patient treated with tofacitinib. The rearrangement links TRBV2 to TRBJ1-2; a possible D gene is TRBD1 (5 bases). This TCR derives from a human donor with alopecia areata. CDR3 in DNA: TGTGCCATCATTGGAGATGGGACTGCCTATGGCTACACCTTC. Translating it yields CAIIGDGTAYGYTF.